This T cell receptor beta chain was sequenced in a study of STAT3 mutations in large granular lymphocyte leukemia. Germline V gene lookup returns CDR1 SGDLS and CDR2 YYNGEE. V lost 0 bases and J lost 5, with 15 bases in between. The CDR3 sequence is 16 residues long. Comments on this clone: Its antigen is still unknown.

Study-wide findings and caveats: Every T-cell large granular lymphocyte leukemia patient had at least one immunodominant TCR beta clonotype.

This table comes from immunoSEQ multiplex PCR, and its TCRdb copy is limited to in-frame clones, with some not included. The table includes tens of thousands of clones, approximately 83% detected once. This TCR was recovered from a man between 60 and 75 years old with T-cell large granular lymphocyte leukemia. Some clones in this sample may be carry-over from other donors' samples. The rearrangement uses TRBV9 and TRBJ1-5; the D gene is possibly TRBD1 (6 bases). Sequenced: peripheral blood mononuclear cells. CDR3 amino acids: CASSVVKGGIDQPQHF. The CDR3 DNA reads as TGTGCCAGCAGCGTAGTAAAGGGGGGAATCGATCAGCCCCAGCATTTT. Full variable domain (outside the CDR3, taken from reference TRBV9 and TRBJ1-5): DSGVTQTPKHLITATGQRVTLRCSPRSGDLSVYWYQQSLDQGLQFLIQYYNGEERAKGNILERFSAQQFPDLHSELNLSSLELGDSALYFCASSVVKGGIDQPQHFGDGTRLSIL.